The present TCR beta chain was sequenced within a study of blood T cell repertoires in COVID-19. Background on the study: The cDNA or gDNA used as material had been derived from T cells, B-cell-depleted T cells, or PBMCs.

Per the authors' pipeline: The authors estimated nucleated cell counts from reference gene primer amplification. The method was immunoSEQ multiplex PCR; TCRdb's version includes in-frame clones alone and lacks a portion of them. That table gives V, J and clone size, and the DNA gave D and trimming. The sample contains 100,000 to 150,000 clones, 75% to 90% of which appear only once. Seattle enrolled patients during active infection and tracked them longitudinally. Trimming took 6 bases from V and 5 from J; bases not matched to a gene: 10. CDR1 SGHTA and CDR2 FQGNSA come from the germline V gene. The length of the CDR3 is 16 residues.

The sample comprised peripheral blood. This receptor was obtained from a woman older than 75 with COVID-19, enrolled during active disease. J is TRBJ2-2 and V is TRBV7-2; TRBD1 aligns across 9 bases. Here the CDR3 reads CASSFSGTGRTGELFF. CDR3 DNA sequence: TGTGCCAGCAGTTTCAGTGGGACAGGGAGAACCGGGGAGCTGTTTTTT.